These 23 T cell receptor beta chains originate from one sample sequenced in a study of OX40 agonist ivuxolimab in advanced cancers. Assay: immunoSEQ multiplex PCR; the TCRdb copy retains only in-frame clones and omits some. Here the sample spans around 23,000 clones, roughly nine tenths being singletons. Sequences were derived from CD4+ or CD8+ T cells sorted from blood, sampled in a trial of the OX40 agonist ivuxolimab. The receptors derive from an adult with an advanced solid tumor such as melanoma, head and neck, liver or kidney cancer.

In its sample, this clone ranks as medium-sized (0.01 to 0.1%). The rearrangement joins TRBV27 to TRBJ1-5; perhaps TRBD1 as D (6 bases). The V gene's germline CDR1 is MNHEY and CDR2 SMNVEV (reference sequence). Trimming pared 7 bases from V and 4 bases from J, leaving 23 bases between. The CDR3 extends over 17 amino acids. CDR3 bases: TGTGCCAGCAAGGTCGGGGGCATCAGCGGGCAGAATCAGCCCCAGCATTTT. Its translation: CASKVGGISGQNQPQHF.

The chain is built from TRBV4-2 and TRBJ2-3, with D tentatively TRBD1 (5 bases). CDR1 and CDR2 from the germline V gene are LGHNA and YNFKEQ. The CDR3 consists of 14 residues. V was cut by 1 base and J by 5 bases, with 10 bases left in between. Here the CDR3 DNA reads TGTGCCAGCAGCCAAGGGACCCAGGGAGATACGCAGTATTTT. Translated, it gives CASSQGTQGDTQYF.

This chain connects TRBV7-8 to TRBJ1-3; unclear D gene. The CDR3 extends over 14 amino acids. Germline lookup yields CDR1 SGHVS and CDR2 FQNEAQ. V was trimmed by 5 bases and J by 0 bases, leaving 8 bases between them. CDR3 sequence (DNA): TGTGCCAGCAGCCCGACCGGCTCTGGAAACACCATATATTTT. The encoded protein is CASSPTGSGNTIYF.

This rearrangement joins TRBV7-2 to TRBJ2-7, with 8 bases identical to TRBD1. Trimming at V came to 5 bases and at J to 3 bases, leaving 9 bases not matched to a gene. This CDR3 is built from 15 residues. CDR1 is SGHTA and CDR2 is FQGNSA in the germline V gene. Here the CDR3 reads CASSLGQGPLYEQYF. Written as DNA, the CDR3 is TGTGCCAGCAGCCTCGGACAGGGCCCCCTCTACGAGCAGTACTTC.

The rearrangement uses TRBV4-3 and TRBJ1-1; the D gene is possibly TRBD1 (5 bases). Germline V gene data show CDR1 as LGHNA and CDR2 as YSLEER. V lost 0 bases and J 3 bases, leaving 11 bases between the germline ends. This CDR3 is 15 amino acids long. CDR3 coding DNA: TGCGCCAGCAGCCAAGATCCGCAGGGCTACACTGAAGCTTTCTTT. It codes for CASSQDPQGYTEAFF.

The V call is TRBV2, the J call TRBJ1-1; 8 bases match TRBD1. The germline CDR1 and CDR2 sequences are SNHLY and FYNNEI. V was pared by 6 bases and J by 8 bases, with 8 bases of the junction left unmatched. This CDR3 has 13 amino acids. CDR3 nucleotides: TGTGCCAGCAGGGGGACAGGCAACTCCGAAGCTTTCTTT. As protein: CASRGTGNSEAFF. Combining the CDR3 with reference TRBV2 and TRBJ1-1 gives the whole variable domain EPEVTQTPSHQVTQMGQEVILRCVPISNHLYFYWYRQILGQKVEFLVSFYNNEISEKSEIFDDQFSVERPDGSNFTLKIRSTKLEDSAMYFCASRGTGNSEAFFGQGTRLTVV.

Written as DNA, the CDR3 is TGTGCCAGCAGTGTAGAGGGAAGGGGTGCAGATACGCAGTATTTT. It encodes CASSVEGRGADTQYF. The chain carries TRBV27 and TRBJ2-3; D is tentatively TRBD1 or TRBD2 (5 bases each). CDR3 size: 15 residues. V was cut by 5 bases and J by 4 bases, with 16 bases left in between. The germline V gene has CDR1 MNHEY and CDR2 SMNVEV (reference sequence).

The chain combines TRBV4-3 with TRBJ2-3; the D is unclear. The V gene's germline CDR1 is LGHNA and CDR2 YSLEER. The CDR3 has 15 amino acids. V shed 0 bases and J shed 0 bases, with 7 bases lying between them. The DNA for the CDR3 is TGCGCCAGCAGCCAAGAGGTTGGGAGCACAGATACGCAGTATTTT. It yields the protein CASSQEVGSTDTQYF.

V and J are TRBV4-3 and TRBJ2-1; TRBD1 agrees at 7 bases. Germline lookup yields CDR1 LGHNA and CDR2 YSLEER. V gave up 0 bases and J gave up 10 bases; unmatched junction bases: 12. The CDR3 has 16 amino acids. DNA of the CDR3: TGCGCCAGCAGCCAAGATCTCGGACCCACAGGGGTAGAGCAGTTCTTC. Protein: CASSQDLGPTGVEQFF.

The J gene is TRBJ1-1, the V gene TRBV4-1, with TRBD1 matching over 7 bases. The CDR3 is made up of 15 amino acids. The germline V gene has CDR1 MGHRA and CDR2 YSYEKL. The J segment lost 0 bases and the V segment lost 3 bases, leaving 4 bases of the junction unmatched. The CDR3 spells CASSHPQGLNTEAFF. As DNA, the CDR3 is TGCGCCAGCAGCCATCCACAGGGGTTGAACACTGAAGCTTTCTTT.

The genes are TRBV2 and TRBJ2-7, with D perhaps given as TRBD1 or TRBD2 (5 bases each). Germline assignment: CDR1 SNHLY and CDR2 FYNNEI. CDR3 length equals 15 residues. V was pared by 2 bases and J by 1 base, with 12 bases between. The CDR3 sequence: CASSEPGGSSYEQYF. Here the CDR3 DNA reads TGTGCCAGCAGTGAACCTGGGGGATCTTCCTACGAGCAGTACTTC.

The gene calls are TRBV9 and TRBJ2-7; D is unresolved. V was shortened by 3 bases and J by 1 base, with 8 bases between the two germline ends. Germline-derived CDR1 and CDR2 are SGDLS and YYNGEE. The CDR3 extends over 13 amino acids. The CDR3 DNA sequence: TGTGCCAGCAGCGCCGACATATCCTACGAGCAGTACTTC. Translated, it gives CASSADISYEQYF.

The chain is built from TRBV5-4 and TRBJ1-2; D is possibly TRBD1 (6 bases). Trimming took off 3 bases at V and 8 bases at J, with 8 bases between the two ends. The length of the CDR3 is 11 residues. In germline, CDR1 is SGHNT, CDR2 YYREEE (reference sequence). The CDR3 sequence: CASSSGEGYTF. For the CDR3, the DNA is TGTGCCAGCAGCTCAGGGGAAGGCTACACCTTC.

The rearrangement joins TRBV2 to TRBJ2-1; 11 bases match TRBD1. Germline V gives CDR1 SNHLY, CDR2 FYNNEI. The V and J ends lost 6 bases and 9 bases, in that order; junction bases with no gene match: 4. The CDR3 sequence is 13 residues long. The CDR3 sequence: CASRRGQGGEQFF. For the CDR3, the DNA is TGTGCCAGCAGGAGGGGACAGGGGGGTGAGCAGTTCTTC.

The chain couples TRBV9 to TRBJ1-1, with a possible D match to TRBD1 (5 bases). The CDR3 is 15 amino acids. V was shortened by 5 bases and J by 3 bases, with 17 bases between the two germline ends. From germline, CDR1 is SGDLS and CDR2 YYNGEE. The CDR3 DNA sequence: TGTGCCAGCAGTGCTGGGGCCCAGGCGGACACTGAAGCTTTCTTT. Protein product: CASSAGAQADTEAFF.

This clone appeared a single time. The chain combines TRBV7-5 with TRBJ2-6; the tabulated D call, TRBD1, remains unverified against the DNA. TRBV7-5 has pseudogene status. The CDR3 runs to 16 residues. CDR3 residues: CARMGSRQSRANVLTF. The CDR3 coding sequence is TGTGCCAGAATGGGCAGTAGACAAAGTCGGGCCAACGTCCTGACTTTC.

This clone showed up just a few times. The J gene is TRBJ1-2, the V gene TRBV7-9; 9 bases map to TRBD1. V lost 5 bases to trimming and J lost 8 bases; unmatched junction nucleotides: 15. CDR1 SEHNR and CDR2 FQNEAQ come from the germline V gene (reference sequence). There are 16 residues in the CDR3. CDR3 DNA: TGTGCCAGCAGCAAGGGGACAGGGATTTCTCTAGGGGGCTACACCTTC. Its protein is CASSKGTGISLGGYTF.

The chain is built from TRBV7-6 and TRBJ2-7; 7 nucleotides align to TRBD1. This CDR3 spans 14 amino acids. Germline CDR1 reads SGHVS; CDR2 reads FNYEAQ. J was trimmed by 1 base and V by 5 bases; bases with no gene match: 5. CDR3 protein: CASSISGQSYEQYF. CDR3 coding DNA: TGTGCCAGCAGCATCTCGGGACAGTCCTACGAGCAGTACTTC.

The chain employs TRBV2 and TRBJ2-1; 7 nucleotides match TRBD2. The V gene end was trimmed by 10 bases and the J gene end by 5 bases; junction bases not matched to a gene: 14. In germline, CDR1 is SNHLY, CDR2 FYNNEI. This CDR3 contains 15 residues. CDR3 DNA: TGTGCCATCTACTTGAGCGGGGAACGAAACAATGAGCAGTTCTTC. Translated: CAIYLSGERNNEQFF.

V and J are TRBV5-1 and TRBJ2-7; D might be TRBD1 or TRBD2, each matching 5 bases. The CDR3 spans 15 residues. V shed 4 bases and J shed 4 bases, with 18 bases lying between them. CDR1 and CDR2 (germline): SGHRS, YFSETQ. The CDR3 here is CASSTGPLEGYEQYF. In DNA, the CDR3 is TGCGCCAGCAGCACGGGACCCCTCGAGGGGTACGAGCAGTACTTC.

The chain has TRBV27 and TRBJ2-1; D gene unclear. CDR1 and CDR2 from the germline V gene are MNHEY and SMNVEV (reference sequence). Trimming took off 5 bases at V and 7 bases at J, with 9 bases between the two ends. The CDR3 has 12 amino acids. The CDR3: CASSRVTNEQFF. The CDR3 DNA is TGTGCCAGCAGTCGGGTTACGAATGAGCAGTTCTTC.

The chain employs TRBV29-1 and TRBJ2-7; D gene ambiguous. V was shortened by 0 bases and J by 1 base, with 7 bases between the two germline ends. CDR3 length: 13 amino acids. Per the germline V gene, CDR1 is SQVTM and CDR2 is ANQGSEA. The CDR3 region is CSVEDLGSYEQYF. For the CDR3, the DNA is TGCAGCGTTGAAGACCTAGGGTCCTACGAGCAGTACTTC.

The chain links TRBV9 to TRBJ2-1, with D possibly TRBD2 on 6 matching bases. The germline gives CDR1 SGDLS, CDR2 YYNGEE. Trimming stripped 2 bases from V and 9 bases from J, with 15 bases between. The CDR3 has 14 residues. The CDR3: CASSVGGNTGEQFF. The CDR3 coding sequence is TGTGCCAGCAGCGTCGGCGGGAACACGGGTGAGCAGTTCTTC.